Below are 12 T cell receptor beta chains sequenced from a single sample in a study of blood T cell repertoires in COVID-19. Using immunoSEQ multiplex PCR, the repertoire was profiled, and TCRdb retains in-frame clones only, with some absent. Among some 150,000 clones listed, roughly 85% were seen once. The sequencing input was peripheral blood. The receptors here all came from a man in his fifties or sixties with acute or convalescent COVID-19.

The chain employs TRBV19 and TRBJ1-6, with TRBD1 identical over 7 bases. Germline V gene lookup returns CDR1 LNHDA and CDR2 SQIVND (reference sequence). CDR3 length equals 15 residues. V lost 1 base to trimming and J lost 7 bases; unmatched junction nucleotides: 4. The CDR3 coding sequence is TGTGCCAGTAGTATAGTCCCGGGACAGAATTCACCCCTCCACTTT. Amino acid sequence: CASSIVPGQNSPLHF.

The chain recombines TRBV3-1 (or the pseudogene TRBV3-2) with TRBJ2-7; TRBD2 matches at 14 bases. The CDR3 sequence is 16 residues long. V lost 3 bases, J lost 1 base, and 2 bases stayed unmatched. Germline CDR1 LGHDT, CDR2 YNNKEL (reference sequence). For the CDR3, the DNA is TGTGCCAGCAGCCACGGACTAGCGGGGGGATCCTACGAGCAGTACTTC. Residues: CASSHGLAGGSYEQYF.

This rearrangement joins TRBV5-1 to TRBJ2-5; TRBD1 might be the D (6 bases). Germline-derived CDR1 and CDR2 are SGHRS and YFSETQ. Trimming shortened V by 4 bases and J by 0 bases, and 13 bases separated the two germline ends. CDR3 length equals 15 residues. The CDR3 here is CASSPGQTNQETQYF. Written as DNA, the CDR3 is TGCGCCAGCAGCCCCGGACAGACTAACCAAGAGACCCAGTACTTC.

This clone was counted once. The chain recombines TRBV29-1 with TRBJ1-1; 8 nucleotides agree with TRBD1. The CDR3 totals 12 residues. The V and J ends lost 5 bases and 4 bases, in that order; junction bases with no gene match: 3. CDR1 SQVTM and CDR2 ANQGSEA come from the germline V gene. The CDR3 sequence is CSVLTGATEAFF. DNA for the CDR3: TGCAGCGTTTTGACAGGGGCCACTGAAGCTTTCTTT.

V is TRBV3-1 (or the pseudogene TRBV3-2) and J is TRBJ1-5; no reliable D call. The CDR3 contains 16 residues. The germline V gene encodes CDR1 LGHDT and CDR2 YNNKEL (reference sequence). Trimming removed 2 bases at V and 3 bases at J, with 14 bases between. CDR3: CASSQSAGVNNQPQHF. The CDR3 DNA reads TGTGCCAGCAGCCAATCTGCCGGGGTTAACAATCAGCCCCAGCATTTT.

The count of this clone is one. The chain has TRBV10-3 and TRBJ2-1, with 7 bases identical to TRBD2. Germline V gives CDR1 ENHRY, CDR2 SYGVKD. The V and J ends lost 4 bases and 6 bases, in that order; junction bases with no gene match: 12. This CDR3 spans 16 amino acids. The CDR3 DNA sequence: TGTGCCATCAGTGGGACACGGAGAGGGGAGGGCAATGAGCAGTTCTTC. Encoded protein: CAISGTRRGEGNEQFF.

The chain is built from TRBV7-9 and TRBJ1-1, with D tentatively TRBD1 (6 bases). The V gene lost 11 bases and the J gene lost 3 bases, with 13 bases spanning the gap. The CDR3 length is 12 residues. CDR1 is SEHNR and CDR2 is FQNEAQ in the germline V gene (reference sequence). The CDR3 loop is CAGQGWDTEAFF. The CDR3 nucleotides read TGTGCCGGTCAGGGGTGGGACACTGAAGCTTTCTTT.

This chain joins TRBV18 and TRBJ1-2, with a possible D match to TRBD1 (5 bases). V was cut by 0 bases and J by 3 bases, with 11 bases left in between. The CDR3 consists of 15 residues. CDR1 is KGHSH, CDR2 LQKENI, per germline. CDR3 bases: TGTGCCAGCTCACCACCTGCAGGGAGGGACTATGGCTACACCTTC. Amino acid sequence: CASSPPAGRDYGYTF. The variable domain in full, completed from reference TRBV18 and TRBJ1-2, reads NAGVMQNPRHLVRRRGQEARLRCSPMKGHSHVYWYRQLPEEGLKFMVYLQKENIIDESGMPKERFSAEFPKEGPSILRIQQVVRGDSAAYFCASSPPAGRDYGYTFGSGTRLTVV.

The rearrangement uses TRBV2 and TRBJ1-4; D ambiguous. This CDR3 is 15 amino acids long. Trimming removed 7 bases at V and 8 bases at J, with 20 bases between. Germline lookup yields CDR1 SNHLY and CDR2 FYNNEI. CDR3 coding DNA: TGTGCCAGCATACTCCAGGCCCGGGGTAACGAAAAACTGTTTTTT. Translating gives CASILQARGNEKLFF.

The CDR3 spells CASSSPRTGHYEQYF. CDR3 sequence (DNA): TGTGCCAGCAGCTCACCTAGGACAGGGCACTACGAGCAGTACTTC. The V gene is TRBV7-9, the J gene TRBJ2-7; 8 bases are shared with TRBD1. In germline, CDR1 is SEHNR, CDR2 FQNEAQ (reference sequence). The CDR3 has 15 amino acids. Trimming at V came to 4 bases and at J to 3 bases, leaving 8 bases not matched to a gene.

The genes are TRBV6-1 and TRBJ2-7, with 10 positions matching TRBD1. The V gene's germline CDR1 is MNHNS and CDR2 SASEGT. CDR3 size: 14 residues. After removal of 3 bases from V and 3 bases from J, the junction contained 2 bases not matched to a gene. The CDR3 nucleotides read TGTGCCAGCAGTGATGGGACAGGGGACTACGAGCAGTACTTC. It specifies CASSDGTGDYEQYF.

The chain couples TRBV2 to TRBJ1-5; 9 nucleotides match TRBD1. CDR3 size: 15 residues. Germline V CDR1 and CDR2: SNHLY, FYNNEI. The V gene end was trimmed by 8 bases and the J gene end by 4 bases; junction bases not matched to a gene: 9. The CDR3 DNA reads TGTGCCAGCGGGGGGGACAGGGCTGGGAATCAGCCCCAGCATTTT. As protein: CASGGDRAGNQPQHF. Together with reference TRBV2 and TRBJ1-5, the CDR3 gives the full variable domain: EPEVTQTPSHQVTQMGQEVILRCVPISNHLYFYWYRQILGQKVEFLVSFYNNEISEKSEIFDDQFSVERPDGSNFTLKIRSTKLEDSAMYFCASGGDRAGNQPQHFGDGTRLSIL.